The T cell receptor (beta chain) described here comes from a study of tumor-infiltrating lymphocytes in primary liver carcinoma. Findings and limits, study-wide: Compared with tumor region pairs, tumor-adjacent and tumor-blood pairs overlapped less.

Total RNA (roughly 530 ng) served as template for TCR beta cDNA synthesis primed by a constant-region primer. Three rounds of nested multiplex PCR with slightly modified ARM-PCR produced TCR beta libraries. TRBV1-TRBV30 forward and Cbeta reverse primers drove the first two roughly 10-cycle rounds. A single record per CDR3 protein comes from TCRdb applying MiXCR to the multiplex PCR reads. The data show approximately 190,000 distinct CDR3 sequences, with approximately 86% seen just once and 18% held by the top ten. Per the germline V gene, CDR1 is MNHNY and CDR2 is SVGAGI (reference sequence). The CDR3 extends over 13 amino acids. Points on this clonotype: The antigen remains undetermined. One end of the junction is discordant with germline, which a read error may explain.

Between roughly 17 and 31 mg of unsorted bulk tissue served as the source from which RNA and DNA were co-extracted. No treatment had been given to the patients, who were chronically infected with HBV. The chain uses TRBV6-6 and TRBJ1-1; D gene ambiguous. What was sequenced was tumor tissue from primary liver carcinoma. This sequence originates from a man aged 40-55 years with primary liver carcinoma and hepatitis B virus infection. The CDR3 region is CASSFHGNTEALF. CDR3 sequence (DNA): TGTGCCAGCAGTTTCCATGGGAACACTGAAGCTTTATTT.